The 25 T cell receptor beta chains reported below all come from one sample, sequenced in a study of technical replicates of blood from four donors. Generated by immunoSEQ multiplex PCR, the TCRdb table keeps only in-frame clones and is missing some. Among about 17,000 clones listed, 82% were seen once. Sequencing input: PBMCs. Receptors were obtained from a human donor in good health. Some clones in this sample may be carry-over from other donors' samples.

In this sample, this clone turned up once. This rearrangement joins TRBV27 to TRBJ2-2, with TRBD1 as a possible D gene (6 bases). CDR3 length: 14 residues. V shed 3 bases and J shed 7 bases, with 12 bases lying between them. Per germline, CDR1 MNHEY and CDR2 SMNVEV (reference sequence). In DNA form, the CDR3 reads TGTGCCAGCAGTTTCGCAGGGGCGGTCGGGGAGCTGTTTTTT. It specifies CASSFAGAVGELFF.

This chain joins TRBV5-5 and TRBJ2-3; 10 bases fit TRBD2. CDR1 is SGHKS, CDR2 YYEKEE, per germline (reference sequence). V trimming: 5 bases; J trimming: 0 bases; junction bases outside the gene matches: 3. The CDR3 runs to 15 residues. This CDR3 is CASRTLAGSTDTQYF. The CDR3 nucleotides are TGTGCCAGCAGGACACTAGCGGGAAGCACAGATACGCAGTATTTT.

This clone was found once. This chain uses TRBV6-1 with TRBJ2-7; 11 bases match TRBD2. Germline loops: CDR1 MNHNS, CDR2 SASEGT. This CDR3 spans 16 amino acids. J lost 1 base, V lost 1 base, and 3 bases had no gene match. The CDR3 DNA is TGTGCCAGCAGTGAAGTCGGGACTAGCGGTTCCTACGAGCAGTACTTC. As protein: CASSEVGTSGSYEQYF.

This clone was recorded only once. The chain combines TRBV18 with TRBJ1-5, with D perhaps TRBD1 (6 bases). Germline V gene sequence: CDR1 KGHSH, CDR2 LQKENI. CDR3 size: 15 residues. The V gene lost 4 bases and the J gene lost 2 bases, with 12 bases spanning the gap. CDR3 sequence: CASSQGVDGNQPQHF. In DNA form, the CDR3 reads TGTGCCAGCTCACAGGGGGTTGACGGCAATCAGCCCCAGCATTTT. Full variable domain (remainder filled in from reference TRBV18 and TRBJ1-5): NAGVMQNPRHLVRRRGQEARLRCSPMKGHSHVYWYRQLPEEGLKFMVYLQKENIIDESGMPKERFSAEFPKEGPSILRIQQVVRGDSAAYFCASSQGVDGNQPQHFGDGTRLSIL.

This clone appeared a few times. The rearrangement uses TRBV29-1 and TRBJ1-1; 7 bases agree with TRBD1. With V trimmed by 6 bases and J by 0 bases, 7 bases remained unmatched. Germline values: CDR1 SQVTM, CDR2 ANQGSEA. The CDR3 spans 14 residues. CDR3 DNA sequence: TGCAGCGTATCTATCAGGGGGTTGAACACTGAAGCTTTCTTT. Protein product: CSVSIRGLNTEAFF.

The genes are TRBV9 and TRBJ2-1; 12 positions match TRBD2. This CDR3 spans 20 amino acids. Germline values: CDR1 SGDLS, CDR2 YYNGEE. Trimming cost V 9 bases and J 7 bases; bases outside gene matches: 26. The CDR3 DNA sequence: TGTGCCACCTTCCCCGGAGGCGGCAAGAGGGGACTAGCGGGTAAGAATGAGCAGTTCTTC. Protein product: CATFPGGGKRGLAGKNEQFF.

CDR3 sequence (DNA): TGTGCCACCAGCCCGCGGACGGAGGATGGCTACACCTTC. Translated: CATSPRTEDGYTF. The rearrangement uses TRBV15 and TRBJ1-2; D is unclear. Germline loops: CDR1 LNHNV, CDR2 YYDKDF (reference sequence). V was trimmed by 5 bases and J by 6 bases, leaving 13 bases between them. The CDR3 totals 13 residues.

This chain joins TRBV7-9 and TRBJ2-1; D may be TRBD2 (6 bases). Germline values: CDR1 SEHNR, CDR2 FQNEAQ (reference sequence). There are 14 residues in the CDR3. With 3 bases removed from V and 2 bases from J, the gap between germline ends came to 8 bases. This CDR3 is CASSFGSPYNEQFF. In nucleotides, the CDR3 is TGTGCCAGCAGCTTCGGGAGTCCCTACAATGAGCAGTTCTTC.

This clone was seen a handful of times. This rearrangement joins TRBV7-2 to TRBJ2-3; the D is unclear. CDR3 length: 12 residues. Trimming removed 8 bases from V and 0 bases from J, with 6 bases in between. Looked up from germline, CDR1 is SGHTA and CDR2 is FQGNSA. The CDR3 loop reads CASAYSTDTQYF. For the CDR3, the DNA is TGTGCCAGCGCCTACAGCACAGATACGCAGTATTTT.

This rearrangement joins TRBV7-9 to TRBJ2-7; weak D call: TRBD2 (5 bases). The CDR3 has 14 residues. The ends were cut back, 6 bases at V and 1 base at J, with 13 bases in the middle. Germline CDR1 and CDR2: SEHNR and FQNEAQ (reference sequence). CDR3 nucleotides: TGTGCCAGCAGTCCCAAAAGCGGTTCCTACGAGCAGTACTTC. The encoded protein is CASSPKSGSYEQYF.

The table lists this clone with a few counts. V and J are TRBV10-1 and TRBJ2-4; TRBD2 aligns across 8 bases. The CDR3 spans 17 residues. The germline V gene has CDR1 WNHNN and CDR2 SYGVQD (reference sequence). With V trimmed by 1 base and J by 7 bases, 12 bases remained unmatched. Written as DNA, the CDR3 is TGCGCCAGCAGTGAGTTCCCAAGCGGGAGAGTAGGGAACATTCAGTACTTC. It encodes CASSEFPSGRVGNIQYF.

The gene calls are TRBV15 and TRBJ1-3; a possible D gene is TRBD1 (6 bases). Germline lookup yields CDR1 LNHNV and CDR2 YYDKDF (reference sequence). There are 14 residues in the CDR3. Trimming took 0 bases from V and 9 from J, leaving 12 bases between them. This CDR3 reads CATSRDGGAGTIYF. The CDR3 region has the DNA TGTGCCACCAGCAGAGATGGGGGGGCCGGCACCATATATTTT.

DNA of the CDR3: TGTGCCAGCAGGAGGGTAATCGGGTCCTACGAGCAGTACTTC. The encoded protein is CASRRVIGSYEQYF. The V and J genes are TRBV6-1 and TRBJ2-7, with D possibly matching TRBD2 (5 bases). CDR3 length equals 14 residues. Trimming shortened V by 6 bases and J by 1 base, and 13 bases separated the two germline ends. Looked up from germline, CDR1 is MNHNS and CDR2 is SASEGT.

The chain has TRBV6-1 and TRBJ1-1; weak D call: TRBD1 (5 bases). The V and J ends lost 1 base and 1 base respectively, with 7 bases between them. The CDR3 consists of 14 residues. Germline CDR1 is MNHNS and CDR2 is SASEGT. The CDR3 bases are TGTGCCAGCAGTGAAGTTGGGGCGAACACTGAAGCTTTCTTT. Translated, it gives CASSEVGANTEAFF.

The rearrangement uses TRBV18 and TRBJ1-5; TRBD1 is a possible D gene (5 bases). The CDR3 is made up of 14 amino acids. Germline V CDR1 and CDR2: KGHSH, LQKENI. V shed 3 bases and J shed 4 bases, with 10 bases lying between them. The CDR3 DNA is TGTGCCAGCTCACCTGACCAGGGAAATCAGCCCCAGCATTTT. This codes for CASSPDQGNQPQHF.

The chain employs TRBV10-2 and TRBJ2-7; 9 positions match TRBD1. The CDR3 is made up of 12 amino acids. After removal of 10 bases from V and 6 bases from J, the junction contained 7 bases not matched to a gene. Germline values: CDR1 WSHSY, CDR2 SAAADI. CDR3 DNA: TGCGCCACCCGGGACAGGGCTAGCGAGCAGTACTTC. Translation gives CATRDRASEQYF.

This clone turned up a few times. The J gene is TRBJ2-1, the V gene TRBV15; D is ambiguous. The CDR3 is 15 residues long. The ends were cut back, 0 bases at V and 8 bases at J, with 14 bases in the middle. Germline V gives CDR1 LNHNV, CDR2 YYDKDF (reference sequence). The CDR3 reads CATSRDPKRTHEQFF. The DNA for the CDR3 is TGTGCCACCAGCAGAGATCCAAAGCGAACGCATGAGCAGTTCTTC. The full variable domain, with the rest looked up from reference TRBV15 and TRBJ2-1, is DAMVIQNPRYQVTQFGKPVTLSCSQTLNHNVMYWYQQKSSQAPKLLFHYYDKDFNNEADTPDNFQSRRPNTSFCFLDIRSPGLGDTAMYLCATSRDPKRTHEQFFGPGTRLTVL.

V gene TRBV11-2 combines with J gene TRBJ2-1; 8 bases are shared with TRBD2. The V gene's germline CDR1 is SGHAT and CDR2 FQNNGV. The trim removed 5 bases at V and 6 bases at J, leaving 3 bases unmatched. This CDR3 is 13 amino acids long. CDR3 amino acids: CASSPGTSNEQFF. CDR3 sequence (DNA): TGTGCCAGCAGCCCGGGGACTAGCAATGAGCAGTTCTTC.

The chain joins TRBV20-1 to TRBJ2-7, with 11 bases identical to TRBD2. V lost 6 bases, J lost 11 bases, and 6 bases stayed unmatched. This CDR3 has 11 amino acids. Per the germline V gene, CDR1 is DFQATT and CDR2 is SNEGSKA (reference sequence). In nucleotides, the CDR3 is TGCAGTGCGACACTAGCGGGAGAGAAGTACTTC. Translating it yields CSATLAGEKYF.

This clone came up once. The rearrangement uses TRBV19 and TRBJ2-7, with 8 bases fitting TRBD2. Germline V gene data show CDR1 as LNHDA and CDR2 as SQIVND (reference sequence). CDR3 length equals 13 residues. Unmatched junction bases numbered 1, after V lost 3 bases and J lost 3 bases. The chain's CDR3 is CASSMGLVYEQYF. CDR3 nucleotides: TGTGCCAGTAGTATGGGACTAGTCTACGAGCAGTACTTC.

This chain uses TRBV15 with TRBJ2-2, with TRBD2 matching over 10 bases. The CDR3 loop spans 18 amino acids. Germline V gene sequence: CDR1 LNHNV, CDR2 YYDKDF (reference sequence). With V trimmed by 0 bases and J by 0 bases, 4 bases remained unmatched. The CDR3 region is CATSRDLAGAANTGELFF. Here the CDR3 DNA reads TGTGCCACCAGCAGAGATCTAGCGGGAGCTGCGAACACCGGGGAGCTGTTTTTT. Full variable domain (remainder filled in from reference TRBV15 and TRBJ2-2): DAMVIQNPRYQVTQFGKPVTLSCSQTLNHNVMYWYQQKSSQAPKLLFHYYDKDFNNEADTPDNFQSRRPNTSFCFLDIRSPGLGDTAMYLCATSRDLAGAANTGELFFGEGSRLTVL.

The chain is built from TRBV7-9 and TRBJ2-1, with D maybe TRBD1 (6 bases). V lost 1 base, J lost 4 bases, and 14 bases lay in between. Germline assignment: CDR1 SEHNR and CDR2 FQNEAQ (reference sequence). The CDR3 sequence is 16 residues long. The CDR3 spells CASSLGPDRAYNEQFF. CDR3 DNA sequence: TGTGCCAGCAGCTTAGGACCGGACAGAGCGTACAATGAGCAGTTCTTC.

The chain carries TRBV20-1 and TRBJ2-7, with D possibly being TRBD1 (6 bases). The germline CDR1 and CDR2 sequences are DFQATT and SNEGSKA (reference sequence). There are 11 residues in the CDR3. V shed 5 bases and J shed 6 bases, with 11 bases lying between them. This CDR3 reads CSAFRGIEQYF. CDR3 coding DNA: TGCAGTGCTTTTAGGGGGATCGAGCAGTACTTC.

This chain uses TRBV2 with TRBJ2-5, with 11 nucleotides matching TRBD1. The CDR3 is made up of 14 amino acids. The germline CDR1 and CDR2 sequences are SNHLY and FYNNEI. Unmatched junction bases numbered 5, after V lost 7 bases and J lost 4 bases. In nucleotides, the CDR3 is TGTGCCAGCAATGGACAGGGGGCAGGAGAGACCCAGTACTTC. Its protein product is CASNGQGAGETQYF.

This chain uses TRBV5-6 with TRBJ2-4; 7 nucleotides line up with TRBD2. V lost 6 bases to trimming and J lost 5 bases; unmatched junction nucleotides: 5. Germline-derived CDR1 and CDR2 are SGHDT and YYEEEE. The length of the CDR3 is 13 residues. The CDR3 bases are TGTGCCAGCACCTGGACTAGAGAAAACATTCAGTACTTC. Translated: CASTWTRENIQYF.